The 6 T cell receptor beta chains below come from one sample, sequenced in a study of OX40 agonist ivuxolimab in advanced cancers. The method was immunoSEQ multiplex PCR; TCRdb's version includes in-frame clones alone and lacks a portion of them. The sample consists of under 45,000 clones, 78% of them appearing once. The specimen comprised CD4+ or CD8+ T cells sorted from blood, sampled in a trial of the OX40 agonist ivuxolimab. These receptors originate from an adult with an advanced solid tumor such as melanoma, head and neck, liver or kidney cancer.

The genes are TRBV5-1 and TRBJ2-2; maybe TRBD1 (5 bases). CDR1 and CDR2 from the germline V gene are SGHRS and YFSETQ. V was shortened by 2 bases and J by 4 bases, with 9 bases between the two germline ends. The CDR3 extends over 14 amino acids. The CDR3 loop reads CASSLIRGTGELFF. The CDR3 region has the DNA TGCGCCAGCAGCTTAATAAGGGGCACCGGGGAGCTGTTTTTT.

This clone is categorized as medium-sized. This chain joins TRBV13 and TRBJ1-4; 7 nucleotides match TRBD1. Trimming took 0 bases from V and 7 from J; bases not matched to a gene: 5. The CDR3 totals 15 residues. Germline V gene data show CDR1 as PRHDT and CDR2 as FYEKMQ (reference sequence). DNA for the CDR3: TGTGCCAGCAGCTTAGGTAGGGGGCGCCGTGAAAAACTGTTTTTT. Protein sequence: CASSLGRGRREKLFF.

The CDR3 DNA reads as TGTGCCAGTAGTAAAACCGGGACAGGTGCGGCGTACAATGAGCAGTTCTTC. Protein: CASSKTGTGAAYNEQFF. The rearrangement uses TRBV19 and TRBJ2-1; 8 bases align to TRBD1. The CDR3 has 17 amino acids. Germline values: CDR1 LNHDA, CDR2 SQIVND (reference sequence). The V gene end was trimmed by 4 bases and the J gene end by 4 bases; junction bases not matched to a gene: 12. The full variable domain, in which reference TRBV19 and TRBJ2-1 provide the parts outside the CDR3, is DGGITQSPKYLFRKEGQNVTLSCEQNLNHDAMYWYRQDPGQGLRLIYYSQIVNDFQKGDIAEGYSVSREKKESFPLTVTSAQKNPTAFYLCASSKTGTGAAYNEQFFGPGTRLTVL.

The chain recombines TRBV21-1 with TRBJ2-1; the table's D call, TRBD2, was not checked against the DNA. TRBV21-1 constitutes a pseudogene. The CDR3 sequence is 19 residues long. CDR3 sequence (DNA): TGTGCCAGCAGCAAAGGAGGCAGCGGGAGAATCGGGTCCTACAATGAGCAGTTCTTC. Protein sequence: CASSKGGSGRIGSYNEQFF.

V usage is TRBV30 and J usage is TRBJ1-5, with a weak D call TRBD1 (6 bases). Germline lookup yields CDR1 GTSNPN and CDR2 SVGIG (reference sequence). The CDR3 runs to 15 residues. V was shortened by 2 bases and J by 2 bases, with 13 bases between the two germline ends. The chain's CDR3 is CAWSLGSGGNQPQHF. DNA for the CDR3: TGTGCCTGGAGTTTAGGCTCAGGGGGCAATCAGCCCCAGCATTTT.

The CDR3 nucleotides are TGTGCCAGCAGCCCCCCCGTGAGGGGGAGCTCTGGGGCCAACGTCCTGACTTTC. It codes for CASSPPVRGSSGANVLTF. The V gene is TRBV7-9, the J gene TRBJ2-6; D possibly corresponds to TRBD1 (6 bases). Trimming removed 5 bases from V and 0 bases from J, with 17 bases in between. The germline gives CDR1 SEHNR, CDR2 FQNEAQ (reference sequence). The CDR3 totals 18 residues.